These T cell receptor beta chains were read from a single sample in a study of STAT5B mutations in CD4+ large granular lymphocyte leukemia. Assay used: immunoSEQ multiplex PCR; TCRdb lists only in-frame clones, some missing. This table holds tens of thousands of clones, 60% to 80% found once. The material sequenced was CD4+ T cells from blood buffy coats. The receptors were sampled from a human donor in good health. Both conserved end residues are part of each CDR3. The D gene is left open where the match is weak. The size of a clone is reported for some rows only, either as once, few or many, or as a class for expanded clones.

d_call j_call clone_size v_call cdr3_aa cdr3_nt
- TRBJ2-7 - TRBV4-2 CASRISGSDPYEQYF TGTGCCAGCAGAATAAGCGGGTCGGACCCCTACGAGCAGTACTTC
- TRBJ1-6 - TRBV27 CASSLRWGDNSPLHF TGTGCCAGCAGTCTCCGGTGGGGGGATAATTCACCCCTCCACTTT
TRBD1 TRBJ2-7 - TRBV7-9 CASREGQGYEQYF TGTGCCAGCAGAGAGGGACAGGGCTACGAGCAGTACTTC
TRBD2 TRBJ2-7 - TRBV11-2 CASSLGASGPYEQYF TGTGCCAGCAGCTTAGGGGCTAGCGGTCCCTACGAGCAGTACTTC
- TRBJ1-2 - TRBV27 CASSLDGTIPLYGYTF TGTGCCAGCAGTCTGGACGGGACAATCCCCCTCTATGGCTACACCTTC
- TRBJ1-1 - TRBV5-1 CASSRSRTMGMNTEAFF TGCGCCAGCAGCCGTTCAAGGACGATGGGAATGAACACTGAAGCTTTCTTT
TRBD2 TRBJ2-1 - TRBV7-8 CASSRGSGNNEQFF TGTGCCAGCTCTCGTGGTAGCGGGAACAATGAGCAGTTCTTC
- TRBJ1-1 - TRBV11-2 CASSLTLGGTSFF TGTGCCAGCAGCTTAACCCTGGGAGGGACATCTTTCTTT
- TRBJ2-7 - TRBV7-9 CASSFSNPYEQYF TGTGCCAGCAGCTTTAGTAACCCGTACGAGCAGTACTTC
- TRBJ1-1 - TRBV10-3 CAISGDGLLEAFF TGTGCCATCAGCGGTGACGGACTGCTTGAAGCTTTCTTT
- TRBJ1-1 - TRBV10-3 CAIRESPGDTEAFF TGTGCCATCAGAGAAAGTCCCGGGGACACTGAAGCTTTCTTT
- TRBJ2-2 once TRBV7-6 CASSFIGGTNTGELFF TGTGCCAGCAGCTTCATCGGCGGGACTAACACCGGGGAGCTGTTTTTT
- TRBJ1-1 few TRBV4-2 CASSRSLGNTEAFF TGTGCCAGCAGCCGCTCTCTGGGGAACACTGAAGCTTTCTTT
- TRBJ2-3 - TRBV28 CASTANTDTQYF TGTGCCAGTACAGCGAACACAGATACGCAGTATTTT
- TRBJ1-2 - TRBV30 CACQKGGYTF TGTGCCTGCCAGAAGGGGGGCTACACCTTC
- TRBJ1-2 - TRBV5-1 CASTPGSNYGYTF TGCGCCAGCACCCCAGGCAGCAACTATGGCTACACCTTC
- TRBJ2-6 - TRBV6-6 CASSYSSGAGANVLTF TGTGCCAGCAGTTACTCGTCGGGGGCTGGGGCCAACGTCCTGACTTTC
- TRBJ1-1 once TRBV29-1 CSVVELGGMNTEAFF TGCAGCGTTGTCGAGTTGGGGGGCATGAACACTGAAGCTTTCTTT
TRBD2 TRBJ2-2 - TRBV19 CASSLRDYGTGELFF TGTGCCAGTAGTCTAAGGGACTACGGGACCGGGGAGCTGTTTTTT
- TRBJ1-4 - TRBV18 CASSPDVRGEKLFF TGTGCCAGCTCACCTGACGTGAGGGGCGAAAAACTGTTTTTT
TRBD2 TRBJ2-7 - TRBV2 CASRERGRAYEQYF TGTGCCAGCAGAGAGCGGGGCAGAGCCTACGAGCAGTACTTC
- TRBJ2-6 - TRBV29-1 CSVETDPGANVLTF TGCAGCGTTGAGACGGACCCTGGGGCCAACGTCCTGACTTTC
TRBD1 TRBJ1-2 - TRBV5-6 CASSSPDRVLYGYTF TGTGCCAGCAGCTCGCCGGACAGGGTTCTCTATGGCTACACCTTC
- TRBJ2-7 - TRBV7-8 CASSWGGGGSEQYF TGTGCCAGCAGCTGGGGGGGAGGGGGTTCCGAGCAGTACTTC
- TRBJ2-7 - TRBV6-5 CASTPKGLYEQYF TGTGCCAGCACCCCAAAGGGCCTCTACGAGCAGTACTTC
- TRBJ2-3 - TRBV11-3 CASSSELPDTQYF TGTGCCAGCAGCTCAGAGTTGCCAGATACGCAGTATTTT
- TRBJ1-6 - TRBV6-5 CASSPVRPYNSPLHF TGTGCCAGCAGTCCAGTGCGGCCTTATAATTCACCCCTCCACTTT
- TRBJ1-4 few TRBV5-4 CASSLDSLNEKLFF TGTGCCAGCAGCTTGGACAGTTTAAATGAAAAACTGTTTTTT
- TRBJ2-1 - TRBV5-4 CASSLGSPLSYNEQFF TGTGCCAGCAGCTTGGGGTCTCCCCTCTCCTACAATGAGCAGTTCTTC
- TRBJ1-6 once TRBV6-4 CASRDTGFTSPLHF TGTGCCAGCAGAGATACAGGCTTCACTTCACCCCTCCACTTT
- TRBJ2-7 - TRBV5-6 CASSTHLEASEQYF TGTGCCAGCAGCACGCACTTAGAGGCGTCCGAGCAGTACTTC
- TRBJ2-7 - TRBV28 CASSLILPRQEHYEQYF TGTGCCAGCAGTTTAATCCTTCCCAGACAGGAACACTACGAGCAGTACTTC
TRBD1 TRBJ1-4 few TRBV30 CAWSRGAGGEKLFF TGTGCCTGGAGTCGCGGGGCAGGGGGAGAAAAACTGTTTTTT
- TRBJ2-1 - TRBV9 CASSVGGSYPNEQFF TGTGCCAGCAGCGTAGGGGGCAGCTACCCCAATGAGCAGTTCTTC
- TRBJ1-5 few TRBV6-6 CASSYSGQFNQPQHF TGTGCCAGCAGTTACTCAGGACAGTTCAATCAGCCCCAGCATTTT
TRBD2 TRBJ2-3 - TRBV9 CASSVGLAASTDTQYF TGTGCCAGCAGCGTAGGTCTAGCGGCTAGCACAGATACGCAGTATTTT
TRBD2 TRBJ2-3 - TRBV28 CASLSGERTDTQYF TGTGCCAGCTTAAGCGGGGAACGCACAGATACGCAGTATTTT
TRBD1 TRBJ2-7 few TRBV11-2 CASSPVGRTGSYEQYF TGTGCCAGCAGCCCTGTCGGCCGGACAGGGTCCTACGAGCAGTACTTC
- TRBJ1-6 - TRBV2 CASIGGYNSPLHF TGTGCCAGCATCGGGGGGTATAATTCACCCCTCCACTTT
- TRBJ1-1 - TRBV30 CAWSQDGTEAFF TGTGCCTGGAGTCAAGATGGCACTGAAGCTTTCTTT
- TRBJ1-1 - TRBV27 CASSRTKGEAFF TGTGCCAGCAGTAGGACCAAAGGTGAAGCTTTCTTT
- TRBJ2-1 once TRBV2 CASSFLDSPHVYEQFF TGTGCCAGCAGTTTTCTGGACAGTCCCCACGTCTATGAGCAGTTCTTC
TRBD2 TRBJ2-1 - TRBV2 CASSGVLAGEAEQFF TGTGCCAGCAGTGGGGTACTAGCGGGAGAGGCTGAGCAGTTCTTC
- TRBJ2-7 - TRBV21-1 CASSMGERSYEQYF TGTGCCAGCAGCATGGGAGAACGGTCCTACGAGCAGTACTTC
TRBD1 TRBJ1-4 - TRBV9 CASSVGIFWTGKEKLFF TGTGCCAGCAGCGTAGGGATATTTTGGACAGGGAAAGAAAAACTGTTTTTT
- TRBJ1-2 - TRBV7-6 CASSLWEGMGYTF TGTGCCAGCAGCCTCTGGGAGGGCATGGGCTACACCTTC
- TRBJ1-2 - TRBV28 CASSSQGQGYTF TGTGCCAGCAGTTCCCAGGGGCAGGGCTACACCTTC
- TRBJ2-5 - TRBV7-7 CASSLAGETQYF TGTGCTAGCAGCTTAGCTGGCGAGACCCAGTACTTC
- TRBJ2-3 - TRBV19 CASSIQDTQYF TGTGCCAGTAGTATTCAGGATACGCAGTATTTT
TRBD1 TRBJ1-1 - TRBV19 CASRGDRTNTEAFF TGTGCCAGTAGGGGGGACAGGACGAACACTGAAGCTTTCTTT
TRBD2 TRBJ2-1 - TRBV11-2 CASSPPGLAGNEQFF TGTGCCAGCAGCCCCCCGGGACTAGCCGGCAATGAGCAGTTCTTC
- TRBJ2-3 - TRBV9 CASSVAGRGITDTQYF TGTGCCAGCAGCGTAGCTGGCCGCGGGATCACAGATACGCAGTATTTT